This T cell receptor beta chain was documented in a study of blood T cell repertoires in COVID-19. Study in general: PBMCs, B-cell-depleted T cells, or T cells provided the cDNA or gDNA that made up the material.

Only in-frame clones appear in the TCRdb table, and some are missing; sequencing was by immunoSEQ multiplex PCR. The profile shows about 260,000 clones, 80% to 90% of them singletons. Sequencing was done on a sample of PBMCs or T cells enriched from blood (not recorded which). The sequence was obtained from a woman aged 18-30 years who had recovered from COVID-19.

The CDR3 DNA is TGCAGCGCTCGAGAAGTAAAAGAGACCCAGTACTTC. It is translated as CSAREVKETQYF. V gene TRBV29-1 combines with J gene TRBJ2-5; D not certain. This CDR3 is 12 amino acids long. Germline V gene sequence: CDR1 SQVTM, CDR2 ANQGSEA. Between the trimmed V and J ends, which lost 7 bases and 3 bases, there was a span of 12 bases.